This T cell receptor beta chain was profiled in a study of blood T cell repertoires in COVID-19 (TCRdb year 2020). As for the study more broadly: Samples from collaborators originated in the United States, Italy and Spain and spanned both the acute and convalescent phases of COVID-19. The prospective study material was composed of cDNA or gDNA derived from T cells, B-cell-depleted T cells, or PBMCs. The dataset comprised deeply sampled blood TCRbeta repertoires from subjects exposed to, actively infected with, or recovered from COVID-19. The repertoires were released in a freely available public database intended as a resource for research on the immune response to SARS-CoV-2. Samples were obtained from the ongoing ImmuneRACE study (first 160 participants) and from approximately 1,200 subjects provided by 6 global collaborators. Sample metadata almost always included a de-identified subject ID, COVID-19 status, age in years and sex. HLA class I and class II types, where available, came from metadata supplied by the sample provider rather than from assay-based typing. Overall study results and their limits: The amount of clinical and demographic metadata varied by source and participant and was provided uncurated.

Participants in the prospective study were enrolled through a virtual design, were aged roughly 18 to 100 years, and lived in fewer than 30 United States geographic areas. To assign participants to cohorts, the prospective study relied on clinical history that participants themselves reported in a screening survey and a study questionnaire. Each participant in the prospective study had whole blood, serum and a nasopharyngeal or oropharyngeal swab collected by mobile phlebotomists. Additional blood draws and questionnaires over an approximately two-month period could optionally be provided by prospective study participants. Before DNA extraction, prospective study blood samples were shipped either frozen or at room temperature. Points on this clone: Its antigen is still unknown. There are no base qualities to consult, and no much larger clone falls within one base.

The immunoSEQ Assay, a bias-controlled multiplex PCR, was used to amplify TCRbeta CDR3 regions from genomic DNA. Per the source publication's procedure: The number of nucleated cells in each sample was estimated by amplification of reference gene primers within the assay. To quantify the absolute abundance of each unique TCRbeta CDR3 rearrangement, sequence reads were collapsed and filtered. For each sample, productive Simpson clonality was calculated as the square root of Simpson's diversity index over productive rearrangements. TCRdb mirrors the immuneACCESS table, restricted to in-frame sequences. Some clones are absent from its copies; in checked studies, under half trace to an unresolved V gene, and the reason for the others is unknown. The V and J calls and the clone size are those of that table, but D and trimming were determined from the DNA. The sample table holds roughly 220,000 clones, of which around 82% were seen once. 4.3% of the sample comes from the top ten.

V and J are truncated by 6 bases and 4 bases respectively, leaving an intervening sequence of 18 bases. The CDR3 runs 15 amino acids, cysteine and phenylalanine included. The entry retains the CDR3 DNA only, 45 bases that are in frame from base 1. From a lookup of the germline V gene, CDR1 and CDR2 are SNHLY and FYNNEI. The specimen sequenced was PBMCs or T cells enriched from blood (not recorded which). The clonotype originates from a man in his thirties or forties with acute COVID-19. The sequence joins TRBV2 to TRBJ1-2; TRBD1 is perhaps the D gene, given 6 matching bases. The DNA sequence follows: TGTGCCAGCAGGACAAGACAGGCCCCAACCTATGGCTACACCTTC. Its protein product is CASRTRQAPTYGYTF. This CDR3, with the reference TRBV2 and TRBJ1-2 proteins standing in past its ends, gives the full variable domain EPEVTQTPSHQVTQMGQEVILRCVPISNHLYFYWYRQILGQKVEFLVSFYNNEISEKSEIFDDQFSVERPDGSNFTLKIRSTKLEDSAMYFCASRTRQAPTYGYTFGSGTRLTVV.